This TCR beta chain was observed in a study of T cells after posttransplantation cyclophosphamide. Findings of the study overall: Recipient CMV seropositivity and CMV reactivation strongly tracked TRB clonality. Blood and skin or GI T cell repertoires showed limited TRB overlap. Donor CD8+ memory clones often dominated recipient blood repertoires at later times.

For this clone: The antigen remains undetermined.

V was trimmed by 3 bases and J by 7 bases, leaving 6 bases between them. This CDR3 has 11 residues. Per the germline V gene, CDR1 is MDHEN and CDR2 is SYDVKM. Sequencing used immunoSEQ multiplex PCR; TCRdb keeps in-frame clones, though not all of them. The sample has about 15,000 clones; about four fifths are singletons. Controls had myeloablative marrow grafts with methotrexate and calcineurin inhibitor, sampled at 1 year. The chain couples TRBV28 to TRBJ1-2; D is uncertain. The specimen comprised PBMCs, sampled 371 days after allogeneic stem cell transplant with calcineurin inhibitor and methotrexate. This sequence originates from a male patient younger than 35 who received an allogeneic stem cell transplant from a related donor, was CMV-positive, and had no GVHD. Some T cells may trace back to the graft donor. CDR3 region: CASSFSGGYTF. The CDR3 DNA is TGTGCCAGCAGTTTTTCAGGTGGCTACACCTTC.